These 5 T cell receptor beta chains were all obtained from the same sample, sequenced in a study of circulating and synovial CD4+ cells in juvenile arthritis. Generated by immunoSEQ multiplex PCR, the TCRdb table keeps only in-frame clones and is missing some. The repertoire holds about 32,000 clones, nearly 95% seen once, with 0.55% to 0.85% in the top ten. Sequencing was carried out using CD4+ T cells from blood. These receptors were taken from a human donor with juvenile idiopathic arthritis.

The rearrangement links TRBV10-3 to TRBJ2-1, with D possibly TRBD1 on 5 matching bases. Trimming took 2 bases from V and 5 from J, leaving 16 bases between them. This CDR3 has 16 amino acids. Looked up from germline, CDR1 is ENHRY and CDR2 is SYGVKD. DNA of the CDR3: TGTGCCATCAGTGAGAGGGAAGCAGGGTTAGACAATGAGCAGTTCTTC. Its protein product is CAISEREAGLDNEQFF.

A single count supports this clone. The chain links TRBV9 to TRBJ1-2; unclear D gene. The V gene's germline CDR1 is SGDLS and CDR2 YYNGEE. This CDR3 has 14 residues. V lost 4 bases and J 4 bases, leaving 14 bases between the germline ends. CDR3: CASSPAVGSYGYTF. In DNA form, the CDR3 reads TGTGCCAGCAGCCCAGCGGTGGGGAGCTATGGCTACACCTTC.

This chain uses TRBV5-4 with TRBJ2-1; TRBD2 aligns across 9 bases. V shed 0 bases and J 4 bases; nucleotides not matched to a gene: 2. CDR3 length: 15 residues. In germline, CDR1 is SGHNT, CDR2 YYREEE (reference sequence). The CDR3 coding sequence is TGTGCCAGCAGCTTGGGGCGGGGGGGGTACAATGAGCAGTTCTTC. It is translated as CASSLGRGGYNEQFF.

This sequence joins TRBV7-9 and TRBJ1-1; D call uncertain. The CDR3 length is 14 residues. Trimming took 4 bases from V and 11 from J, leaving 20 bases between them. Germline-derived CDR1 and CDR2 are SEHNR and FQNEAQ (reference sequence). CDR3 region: CASSSGEIALKAFF. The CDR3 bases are TGTGCCAGCAGCTCGGGAGAGATAGCCCTCAAGGCTTTCTTT.

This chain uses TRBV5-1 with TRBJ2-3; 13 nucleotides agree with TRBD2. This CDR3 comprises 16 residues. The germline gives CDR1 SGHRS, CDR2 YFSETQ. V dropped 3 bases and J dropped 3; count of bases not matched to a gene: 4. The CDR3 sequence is CASSSGLAGVTDTQYF. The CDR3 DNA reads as TGCGCCAGCAGCTCCGGACTAGCGGGAGTGACAGATACGCAGTATTTT.